The entry that follows covers one T cell receptor beta chain sequence. The data stem from a study of T cells in Graves' hyperthyroidism and ophthalmopathy. The CDR3 regions of TCR beta were amplified from RNA transcripts. During a first-round RT-PCR of the TCR CDR3, the HTBI primer set was used. TCRdb re-derived calls from the multiplex PCR reads in MiXCR, one entry per CDR3 protein. The table shows 490,000 or so distinct CDR3 sequences, with approximately 23% occurring only once. Trimming at V came to 6 bases and at J to 6 bases, leaving 10 bases not matched to a gene. Germline assignment: CDR1 SGHTA and CDR2 FQGNSA. CDR3 length equals 15 residues.

Source material: blood. The chain links TRBV7-2 to TRBJ1-5; 8 bases are a match to TRBD1. This clonotype was obtained from a woman in her 70s with Graves' ophthalmopathy. CDR3: CASSPGQGRVQPQHF. The CDR3 DNA sequence: TGTGCCAGCAGTCCAGGACAGGGCCGCGTTCAGCCCCAGCATTTT.